The clone carrying this T cell receptor beta chain was observed many times. Its antigen is undetermined. The CDR3 extends over 13 amino acids. Trimming left V 6 bases short and J 5 bases short, with 14 bases between. CDR1 MDHEN and CDR2 SYDVKM come from the germline V gene. In making TCR beta libraries, quantitative 5'-RACE with molecular barcodes was used. Each CDR3 protein is one row after TCRdb ran MiXCR on the 5' RACE reads. The sample has 110,000 to 150,000 distinct CDR3 sequences; approximately 8.4% are singletons. This specimen belongs to a study of CD8 T cells in ankylosing spondylitis. Findings and limits, study-wide: A TCR beta motif of about 8 highly homologous variants seemed to mark ankylosing spondylitis blood. Disease-linked clones were CD8+ and relatively rare in peripheral blood.

This clonotype was sampled from a male donor with ankylosing spondylitis. Sequenced input: synovial fluid, either unsorted or a sorted T cell fraction (not recorded which). The genes are TRBV28 and TRBJ2-7; tentatively, D is TRBD1 (6 bases). CDR3 DNA sequence: TGTGCCAGCAGACCCGGGACAAACGACGAGCAGTACTTC. This codes for CASRPGTNDEQYF. The full variable domain, in which reference TRBV28 and TRBJ2-7 provide the parts outside the CDR3, is DVKVTQSSRYLVKRTGEKVFLECVQDMDHENMFWYRQDPGLGLRLIYFSYDVKMKEKGDIPEGYSVSREKKERFSLILESASTNQTSMYLCASRPGTNDEQYFGPGTRLTVT.